The 12 T cell receptor beta chains listed next were all sequenced from one sample in a study of T-cell reconstitution after alpha-beta-depleted transplantation in children. Unique molecular identifiers were incorporated when the TCRbeta library was constructed. TCRdb re-called the PCR reads with MiXCR, one entry per CDR3 protein. There are about 340,000 distinct CDR3 sequences in the sample; 10% to 13% occur only once, and more than 2% lies in the top ten. Sequencing used PBMCs from the stem cell graft donor, obtained from the stem cell graft. These receptors were taken from a human donor who donated a stem cell graft to a child with acute lymphoblastic leukemia.

This clonotype was detected many times. V and J are TRBV9 and TRBJ1-2, with 7 bases matching TRBD1. V shed 3 bases, J shed 8 bases, and the junction held 16 bases outside the gene matches. There are 16 residues in the CDR3. Germline V gene sequence: CDR1 SGDLS, CDR2 YYNGEE. The CDR3 DNA is TGTGCCAGCAGCGAAAAGTGGACAGGCGAAGTTTGGGGCTACACCTTC. Protein sequence: CASSEKWTGEVWGYTF.

This clonotype appeared many times. The genes are TRBV20-1 and TRBJ2-5, with 7 bases aligning to TRBD2. Germline V lookup: CDR1 DFQATT, CDR2 SNEGSKA (reference sequence). J gave up 6 bases and V 0 bases, and 13 bases lay outside the gene matches. The CDR3 runs to 16 residues. The CDR3 here is CSARERRASGDQTQYF. The CDR3 bases are TGCAGTGCTAGAGAAAGAAGGGCTAGCGGAGATCAGACCCAGTACTTC.

This clonotype came up a few times. The gene calls are TRBV29-1 and TRBJ2-1, with TRBD2 matching 10 bases. CDR3 size: 16 residues. Per germline, CDR1 SQVTM and CDR2 ANQGSEA. The trim removed 1 base at V and 4 bases at J, leaving 7 bases unmatched. The CDR3 spells CSVEGLAGVRYNEQFF. The CDR3 DNA is TGCAGCGTTGAAGGCCTAGCGGGAGTAAGGTACAATGAGCAGTTCTTC.

The genes are TRBV3-1 and TRBJ1-2; 9 bases map to TRBD1. Germline V lookup: CDR1 LGHDT, CDR2 YNNKEL (reference sequence). The CDR3 is made up of 16 amino acids. V shed 4 bases, J shed 4 bases, and the junction held 10 bases outside the gene matches. The CDR3 DNA reads TGTGCCAGCAGCCTAACCGGGACAGGGATCACCTATGGCTACACCTTC. Translating it yields CASSLTGTGITYGYTF.

The table lists this clonotype with many counts. This chain uses TRBV20-1 with TRBJ2-3, with TRBD2 matching over 7 bases. The J segment lost 0 bases and the V segment lost 5 bases, leaving 5 bases of the junction unmatched. Germline values: CDR1 DFQATT, CDR2 SNEGSKA (reference sequence). The CDR3 runs 14 residues. The chain's CDR3 is CSAELADSTDTQYF. In DNA form, the CDR3 reads TGCAGTGCTGAGCTAGCGGACAGCACAGATACGCAGTATTTT.

This clonotype has just a few counts. The CDR3 DNA reads TGTGCCACCAGCAGAGAAGGACTAGCGGTTTCCGAGCAGTACTTC. It specifies CATSREGLAVSEQYF. The J gene is TRBJ2-7, the V gene TRBV15; 10 bases agree with TRBD2. The CDR3 has 15 residues. Germline V gene data show CDR1 as LNHNV and CDR2 as YYDKDF (reference sequence). V gave up 0 bases and J gave up 6 bases; unmatched junction bases: 5.

This clonotype has more than one count but fewer than ten. The chain joins TRBV20-1 to TRBJ2-2; D is uncertain. Germline V gene sequence: CDR1 DFQATT, CDR2 SNEGSKA (reference sequence). Trimming stripped 3 bases from V and 6 bases from J, with 11 bases between. The CDR3 contains 13 residues. The CDR3 is CSASVSAPGELFF. The CDR3, as DNA: TGCAGTGCTAGTGTGTCCGCGCCCGGGGAGCTGTTTTTT.

This clonotype was picked up a small number of times. The J gene is TRBJ2-7, the V gene TRBV4-1; D is possibly TRBD2 (6 bases). Germline lookup yields CDR1 MGHRA and CDR2 YSYEKL. Trimming stripped 4 bases from V and 1 base from J, with 14 bases between. CDR3 length equals 15 residues. The CDR3 region has the DNA TGCGCCAGCAGCCCCGGGGGAGGATTGTCCTACGAGCAGTACTTC. Its translation is CASSPGGGLSYEQYF.

V usage is TRBV11-2 and J usage is TRBJ1-1; D may be TRBD1 (6 bases). Germline lookup yields CDR1 SGHAT and CDR2 FQNNGV. CDR3 length: 18 residues. The germline V and J ends were trimmed by 4 bases and 1 base, with 22 bases remaining between them. CDR3 DNA sequence: TGTGCCAGCAGCTCAACAACCGGAACGGACAGATCGAACACTGAAGCTTTCTTT. Translating it yields CASSSTTGTDRSNTEAFF.

In its sample, this clonotype was seen many times. This chain uses TRBV7-2 with TRBJ2-7, with TRBD2 as a possible D gene (5 bases). CDR1 is SGHTA, CDR2 FQGNSA, per germline. The CDR3 is 15 amino acids. V shed 4 bases and J shed 1 base, with 14 bases lying between them. CDR3 coding DNA: TGTGCCAGCAGCTCGCGGGCTTCGGGGTCCTACGAGCAGTACTTC. It yields the protein CASSSRASGSYEQYF.

This clonotype was detected many times. The CDR3 ends on some other residue instead of the conserved phenylalanine or tryptophan, so this is likely a read error. The DNA is left out, because the CDR3 cannot be placed on it with certainty; the CDR3 is given as TCRdb lists it. This sequence joins TRBV20-1 and TRBJ2-5; TRBD1 was called by the table and not checked on the DNA. 12 amino acids form the CDR3, both terminal residues included. Germline loops: CDR1 DFQATT, CDR2 SNEGSKA (reference sequence). CDR3 sequence: CSARDSGGPHCL.

In its sample, this clonotype was seen many times. The chain is built from TRBV11-2 and TRBJ1-1, with unresolved D. The CDR3 consists of 14 residues. V shed 4 bases and J shed 2 bases, with 11 bases lying between them. CDR1 and CDR2 from the germline V gene are SGHAT and FQNNGV. The CDR3 here is CASSSGPVNTEAFF. Here the CDR3 DNA reads TGTGCCAGCAGCTCCGGTCCGGTAAACACTGAAGCTTTCTTT.